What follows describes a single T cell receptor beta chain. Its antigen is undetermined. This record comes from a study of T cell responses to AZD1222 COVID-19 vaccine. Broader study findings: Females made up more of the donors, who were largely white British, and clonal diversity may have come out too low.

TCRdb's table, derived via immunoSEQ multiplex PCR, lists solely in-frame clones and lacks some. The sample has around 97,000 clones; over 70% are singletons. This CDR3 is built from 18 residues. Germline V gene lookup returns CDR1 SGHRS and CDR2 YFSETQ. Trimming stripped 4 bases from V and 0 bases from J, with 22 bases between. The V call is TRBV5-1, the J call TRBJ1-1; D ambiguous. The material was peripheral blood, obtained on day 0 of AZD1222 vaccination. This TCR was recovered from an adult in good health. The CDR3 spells CASSTSFQSIFMNTEAFF. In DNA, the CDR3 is TGCGCCAGCAGCACCTCGTTCCAGTCCATTTTCATGAACACTGAAGCTTTCTTT.